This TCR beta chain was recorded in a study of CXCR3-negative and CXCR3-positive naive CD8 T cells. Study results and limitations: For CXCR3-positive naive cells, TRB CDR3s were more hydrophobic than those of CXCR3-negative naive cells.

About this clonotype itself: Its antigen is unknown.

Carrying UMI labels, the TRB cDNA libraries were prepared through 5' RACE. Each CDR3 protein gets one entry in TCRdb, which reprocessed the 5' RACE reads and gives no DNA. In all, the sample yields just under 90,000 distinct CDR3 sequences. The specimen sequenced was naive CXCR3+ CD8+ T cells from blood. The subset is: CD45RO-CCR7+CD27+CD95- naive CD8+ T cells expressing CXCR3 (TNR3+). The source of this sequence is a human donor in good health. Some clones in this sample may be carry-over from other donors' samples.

This CDR3 reads CASSLDPFNQETQYF. The chain is built from TRBV7-2 and TRBJ2-5. There are 15 residues in the CDR3. Germline-derived CDR1 and CDR2 are SGHTA and FQGNSA.